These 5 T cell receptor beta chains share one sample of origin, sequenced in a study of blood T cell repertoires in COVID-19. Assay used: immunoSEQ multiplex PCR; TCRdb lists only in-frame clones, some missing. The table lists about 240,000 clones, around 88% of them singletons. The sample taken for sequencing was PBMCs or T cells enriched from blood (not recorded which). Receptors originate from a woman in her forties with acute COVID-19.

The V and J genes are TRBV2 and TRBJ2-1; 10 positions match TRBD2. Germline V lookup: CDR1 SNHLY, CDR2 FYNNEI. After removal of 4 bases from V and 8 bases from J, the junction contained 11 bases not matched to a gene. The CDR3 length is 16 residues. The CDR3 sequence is CASSGWTSGSAHEQFF. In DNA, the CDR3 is TGTGCCAGCAGTGGGTGGACTAGCGGAAGCGCACATGAGCAGTTCTTC.

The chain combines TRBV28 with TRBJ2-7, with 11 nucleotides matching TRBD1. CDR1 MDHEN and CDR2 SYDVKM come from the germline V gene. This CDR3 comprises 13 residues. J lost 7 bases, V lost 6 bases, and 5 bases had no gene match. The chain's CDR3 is CASRWTGGAEQYF. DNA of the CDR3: TGTGCCAGCAGGTGGACAGGGGGCGCGGAGCAGTACTTC.

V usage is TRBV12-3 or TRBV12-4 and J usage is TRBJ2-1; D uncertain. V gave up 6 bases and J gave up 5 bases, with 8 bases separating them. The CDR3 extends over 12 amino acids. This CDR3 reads CASRYSDNEQFF. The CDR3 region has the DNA TGTGCCAGCAGATACTCGGACAATGAGCAGTTCTTC.

CDR3 DNA sequence: TGTGCCAGCAGTGCGACAGGGGGGTCAACTAATGAAAAACTGTTTTTT. The encoded protein is CASSATGGSTNEKLFF. This sequence joins TRBV2 and TRBJ1-4, with 9 nucleotides matching TRBD1. The ends lost 4 bases at V and 0 bases at J; junction bases unmatched: 3. Germline V lookup: CDR1 SNHLY, CDR2 FYNNEI. CDR3 length: 16 residues.

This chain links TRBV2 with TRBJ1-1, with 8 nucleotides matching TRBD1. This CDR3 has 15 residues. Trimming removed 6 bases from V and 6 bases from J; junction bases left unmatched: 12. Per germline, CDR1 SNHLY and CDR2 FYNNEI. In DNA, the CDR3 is TGTGCCAGCAGGAGGGCCGGGACAGGAGAATCTGAAGCTTTCTTT. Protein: CASRRAGTGESEAFF.